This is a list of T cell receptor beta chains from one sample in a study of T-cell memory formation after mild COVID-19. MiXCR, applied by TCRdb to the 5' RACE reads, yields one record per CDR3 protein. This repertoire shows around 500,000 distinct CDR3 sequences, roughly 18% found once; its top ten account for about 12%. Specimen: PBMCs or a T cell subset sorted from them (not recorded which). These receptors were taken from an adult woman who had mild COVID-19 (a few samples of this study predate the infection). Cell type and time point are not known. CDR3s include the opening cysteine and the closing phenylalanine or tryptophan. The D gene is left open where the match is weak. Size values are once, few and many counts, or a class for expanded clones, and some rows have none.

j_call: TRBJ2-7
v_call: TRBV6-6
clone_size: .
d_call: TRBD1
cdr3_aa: CASSLQGYSEQYF
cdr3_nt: TGTGCCAGCAGCTTACAGGGGTATTCCGAGCAGTACTTC

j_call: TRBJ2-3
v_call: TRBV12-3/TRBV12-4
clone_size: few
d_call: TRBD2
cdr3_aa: CASSLSAGGLAPGADTQYF
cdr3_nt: TGTGCCAGCAGTTTGTCGGCGGGGGGGCTGGCCCCAGGGGCAGATACGCAGTATTTT

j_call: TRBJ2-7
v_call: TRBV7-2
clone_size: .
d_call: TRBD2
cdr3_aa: CASSSLSGGPRYEQYF
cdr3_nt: TGTGCCAGCAGCTCGCTCTCGGGAGGGCCTAGGTACGAGCAGTACTTC

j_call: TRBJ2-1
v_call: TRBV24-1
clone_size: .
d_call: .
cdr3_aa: CATLDTYNEQFF
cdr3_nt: TGTGCCACCTTGGACACCTACAATGAGCAGTTCTTC

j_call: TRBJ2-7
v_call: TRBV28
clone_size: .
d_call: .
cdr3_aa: CASRPPTAYEQYF
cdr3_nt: TGTGCCAGCAGACCCCCCACAGCCTACGAGCAGTACTTC

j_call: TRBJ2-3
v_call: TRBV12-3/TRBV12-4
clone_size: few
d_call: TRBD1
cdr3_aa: CASSPTPGQGRSTDTQYF
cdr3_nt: TGTGCCAGCAGTCCGACCCCAGGACAGGGACGTAGCACAGATACGCAGTATTTT

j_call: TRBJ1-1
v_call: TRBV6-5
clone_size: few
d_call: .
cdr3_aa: CASSYSIAGNTEAFF
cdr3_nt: TGTGCCAGCAGTTACTCGATCGCGGGGAACACTGAAGCTTTCTTT

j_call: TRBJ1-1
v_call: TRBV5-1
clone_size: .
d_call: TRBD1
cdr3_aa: CASSLGQGASTEAFF
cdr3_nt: TGCGCCAGCAGCTTGGGACAGGGGGCGAGCACTGAAGCTTTCTTT

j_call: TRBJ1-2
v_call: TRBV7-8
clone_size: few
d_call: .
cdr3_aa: CASTPSELGWSYTF
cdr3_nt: TGTGCCAGCACCCCCTCGGAGTTAGGGTGGAGCTACACCTTC

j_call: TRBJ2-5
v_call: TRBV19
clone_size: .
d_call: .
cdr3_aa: CASSPGPAQETQYF
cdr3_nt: TGTGCCAGTAGTCCGGGGCCGGCACAAGAGACCCAGTACTTC

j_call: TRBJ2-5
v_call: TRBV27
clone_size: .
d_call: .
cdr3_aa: CASSFLPGSPETQYF
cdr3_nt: TGTGCCAGCAGTTTCCTCCCCGGGAGTCCAGAGACCCAGTACTTC

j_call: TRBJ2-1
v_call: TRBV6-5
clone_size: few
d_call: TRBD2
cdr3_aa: CASSQRESSYNEQFF
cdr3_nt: TGTGCCAGCAGTCAGCGGGAGAGCTCCTACAATGAGCAGTTCTTC

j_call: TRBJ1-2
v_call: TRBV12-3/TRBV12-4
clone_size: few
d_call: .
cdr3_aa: CASYRRGRYGYTF
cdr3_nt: TGTGCCAGCTATCGAAGGGGCAGATATGGCTACACCTTC

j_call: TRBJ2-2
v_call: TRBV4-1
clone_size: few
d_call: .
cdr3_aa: CASSPPPQGTSNTGELFF
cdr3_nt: TGCGCCAGCAGCCCACCCCCACAGGGAACCTCGAACACCGGGGAGCTGTTTTTT

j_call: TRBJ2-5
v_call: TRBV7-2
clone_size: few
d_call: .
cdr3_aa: CASRPGSLETQYF
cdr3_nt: TGTGCCAGCAGGCCAGGGTCTCTAGAGACCCAGTACTTC

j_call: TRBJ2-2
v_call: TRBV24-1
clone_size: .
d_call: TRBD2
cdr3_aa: CATSRGAGELFF
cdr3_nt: TGTGCCACCAGCCGGGGGGCCGGGGAGCTGTTTTTT

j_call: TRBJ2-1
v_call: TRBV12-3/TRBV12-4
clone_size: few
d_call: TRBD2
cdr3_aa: CASSFTVAGAYYNEQFF
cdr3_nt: TGTGCCAGCAGTTTTACCGTGGCGGGAGCCTACTACAATGAGCAGTTCTTC

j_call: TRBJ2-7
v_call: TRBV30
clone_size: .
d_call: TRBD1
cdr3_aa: CACGTGGAGYEQYF
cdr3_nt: TGTGCCTGCGGGACAGGGGGCGCTGGCTACGAGCAGTACTTC

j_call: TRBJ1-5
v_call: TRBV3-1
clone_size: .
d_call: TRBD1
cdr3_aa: CASSQGQGYSNQPQHF
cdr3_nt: TGTGCCAGCAGCCAAGGACAGGGTTATAGCAATCAGCCCCAGCATTTT

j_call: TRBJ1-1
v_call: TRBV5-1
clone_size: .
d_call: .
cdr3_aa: CASSPVRGRMNTEAFF
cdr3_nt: TGCGCCAGCAGCCCGGTAAGGGGGAGGATGAACACTGAAGCTTTCTTT

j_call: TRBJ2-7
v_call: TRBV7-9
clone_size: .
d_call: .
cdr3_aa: CASSLTSPGTYEQYF
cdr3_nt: TGTGCCAGCAGCTTAACCTCCCCGGGAACCTACGAGCAGTACTTC

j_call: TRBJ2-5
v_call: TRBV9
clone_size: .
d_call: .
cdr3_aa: CASSPGIYQETQYF
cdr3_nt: TGTGCCAGCAGCCCCGGGATTTACCAAGAGACCCAGTACTTC

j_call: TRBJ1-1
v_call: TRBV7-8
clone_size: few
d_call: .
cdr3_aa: CASSFLGERNTEAFF
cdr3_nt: TGTGCCAGCAGCTTCCTTGGGGAGAGGAACACTGAAGCTTTCTTT

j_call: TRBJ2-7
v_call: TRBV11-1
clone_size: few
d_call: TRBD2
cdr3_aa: CASSRRGGTLAGVAYEQYF
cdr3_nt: TGTGCCAGCAGCCGACGAGGGGGGACGCTAGCGGGAGTCGCCTACGAGCAGTACTTC

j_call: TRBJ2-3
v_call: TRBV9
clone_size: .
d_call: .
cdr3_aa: CASSGAGDTQYF
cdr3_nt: TGTGCCAGCAGCGGAGCAGGAGATACGCAGTATTTT

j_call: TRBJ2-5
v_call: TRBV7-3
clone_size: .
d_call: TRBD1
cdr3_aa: CASSPVAGGRETQYF
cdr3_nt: TGTGCCAGCAGCCCTGTGGCAGGGGGCAGAGAGACCCAGTACTTC

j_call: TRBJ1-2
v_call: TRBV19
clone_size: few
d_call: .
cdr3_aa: CASTPERGRTDGYTF
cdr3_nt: TGTGCCAGTACACCAGAAAGAGGGAGGACGGATGGCTACACCTTC

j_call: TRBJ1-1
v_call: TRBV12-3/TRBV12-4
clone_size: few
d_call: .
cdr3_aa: CASSMGTNEAFF
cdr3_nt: TGTGCCAGCAGCATGGGGACGAATGAAGCTTTCTTT

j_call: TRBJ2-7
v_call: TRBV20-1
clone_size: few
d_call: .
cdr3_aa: CSARGQGKSREQYF
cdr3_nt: TGCAGTGCTAGAGGTCAGGGAAAATCAAGGGAGCAGTACTTC